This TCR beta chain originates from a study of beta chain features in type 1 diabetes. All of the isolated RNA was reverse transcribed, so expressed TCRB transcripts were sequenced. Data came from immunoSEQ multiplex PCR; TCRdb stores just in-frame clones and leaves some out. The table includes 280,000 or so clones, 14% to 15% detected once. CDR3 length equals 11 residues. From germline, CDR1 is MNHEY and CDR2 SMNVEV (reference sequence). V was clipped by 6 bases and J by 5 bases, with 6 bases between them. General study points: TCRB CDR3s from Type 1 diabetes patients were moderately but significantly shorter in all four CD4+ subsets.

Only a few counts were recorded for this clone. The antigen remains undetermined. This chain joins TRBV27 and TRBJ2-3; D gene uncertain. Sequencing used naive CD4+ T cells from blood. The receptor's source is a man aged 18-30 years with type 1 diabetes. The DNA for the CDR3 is TGTGCCAGCAGGGGCAGAGATACGCAGTATTTT. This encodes CASRGRDTQYF.